A selection of T cell receptor beta chains follows, all from one sample in a study of shared clonotypes between healthy human individuals. The repertoire was sequenced with immunoSEQ multiplex PCR; TCRdb's copy has only in-frame clones and lacks some. The sample comprises around 700,000 clones, around 90% of which are singletons, and 24% rests with the top ten. The sequenced sample consisted of naive CD8+ T cells sorted from blood. These receptors originate from a man between 25 and 39 years old in good health. Each CDR3 is given with its conserved first and last residue. A D gene is named only where the DNA matches it firmly. Where a row states a size, it is once, few, many or the class of an expanded clone; other rows omit it.

j_gene: TRBJ2-3; d_gene: .; abundance: once; v_gene: TRBV7-9; CDR3nt: TGTGCCAGCAGCTTAGGGGGGGACAGCCCCGCTCAGGATACGCAGTATTTT; CDR3aa: CASSLGGDSPAQDTQYF
j_gene: TRBJ2-1; d_gene: TRBD2; abundance: .; v_gene: TRBV6-1; CDR3nt: TGTGCCAGCAGTGGGATAGCGGGAGTTGAGCAGTTCTTC; CDR3aa: CASSGIAGVEQFF
j_gene: TRBJ2-7; d_gene: TRBD2; abundance: .; v_gene: TRBV7-9; CDR3nt: TGTGCCAGCAGCGCCCGGACTAGCGGGAGTCGCGAGCAGTACTTC; CDR3aa: CASSARTSGSREQYF
j_gene: TRBJ1-1; d_gene: .; abundance: .; v_gene: TRBV5-1; CDR3nt: TGCGCCAGCAGCGATACCGTAAAAAGTATGAACACTGAAGCTTTCTTT; CDR3aa: CASSDTVKSMNTEAFF
j_gene: TRBJ2-3; d_gene: TRBD2; abundance: .; v_gene: TRBV2; CDR3nt: TGTGCCAGCAGCGTAGGCCGAGGAGTAGCGGGAGGGGACACAGATACGCAGTATTTT; CDR3aa: CASSVGRGVAGGDTDTQYF
j_gene: TRBJ2-7; d_gene: .; abundance: .; v_gene: TRBV29-1; CDR3nt: TGCAGCGTTGAAGATTTAGGCAGGGGCTCCTACGAGCAGTACTTC; CDR3aa: CSVEDLGRGSYEQYF
j_gene: TRBJ2-1; d_gene: .; abundance: .; v_gene: TRBV29-1; CDR3nt: TGCAGCGTTATGGACCTGCTGGAGCAGTTCTTC; CDR3aa: CSVMDLLEQFF
j_gene: TRBJ1-4; d_gene: .; abundance: .; v_gene: TRBV10-2; CDR3nt: TGCGCCAGCAGTGAGGACGGTGCAACTAATGAAAAACTGTTTTTT; CDR3aa: CASSEDGATNEKLFF
j_gene: TRBJ1-1; d_gene: TRBD1; abundance: .; v_gene: TRBV7-9; CDR3nt: TGTGCCAGCAGCGAGGGGAGAACAGGGGAAGAAGCTTTCTTT; CDR3aa: CASSEGRTGEEAFF
j_gene: TRBJ1-4; d_gene: .; abundance: .; v_gene: TRBV27; CDR3nt: TGTGCCAGCAGTCCCCTGGGCGGCCTTAATGAAAAACTGTTTTTT; CDR3aa: CASSPLGGLNEKLFF
j_gene: TRBJ2-1; d_gene: .; abundance: .; v_gene: TRBV28; CDR3nt: TGTGCCAGCAGTTTAGGGCTAGCGCGCTACAATGAGCAGTTCTTC; CDR3aa: CASSLGLARYNEQFF
j_gene: TRBJ2-7; d_gene: .; abundance: .; v_gene: TRBV19; CDR3nt: TGTGCCAGTAGTGTACAGGGTGGCGAGCAGTACTTC; CDR3aa: CASSVQGGEQYF
j_gene: TRBJ1-2; d_gene: .; abundance: .; v_gene: TRBV14; CDR3nt: TGTGCCAGCAGCCAACTCCCCCAGGGCAACGGCTACACCTTC; CDR3aa: CASSQLPQGNGYTF
j_gene: TRBJ2-7; d_gene: TRBD1; abundance: .; v_gene: TRBV7-9; CDR3nt: TGTGCCAGCAGCTCAGAAGGAGTTCAGGGGGCGAGGGACGAGCAGTACTTC; CDR3aa: CASSSEGVQGARDEQYF
j_gene: TRBJ2-7; d_gene: .; abundance: .; v_gene: TRBV11-2; CDR3nt: TGTGCCAGCAGCTTAGTGGGTAGCGGACCCTACGAGCAGTACTTC; CDR3aa: CASSLVGSGPYEQYF
j_gene: TRBJ2-5; d_gene: .; abundance: .; v_gene: TRBV2; CDR3nt: TGTGCCAGCATAGCAGAGACCCAGTACTTC; CDR3aa: CASIAETQYF
j_gene: TRBJ1-1; d_gene: .; abundance: .; v_gene: TRBV27; CDR3nt: TGTGCCAGCAGTTTTACAGAGTACACTGAAGCTTTCTTT; CDR3aa: CASSFTEYTEAFF
j_gene: TRBJ2-7; d_gene: .; abundance: .; v_gene: TRBV7-2; CDR3nt: TGTGCCAGCAGCTTGTCCTGGCTAGTGAGTATTGACGAGCAGTACTTC; CDR3aa: CASSLSWLVSIDEQYF
j_gene: TRBJ2-1; d_gene: TRBD2; abundance: .; v_gene: TRBV27; CDR3nt: TGTGCCAGCAGTCCCCGGACTAGCAACAATGAGCAGTTCTTC; CDR3aa: CASSPRTSNNEQFF
j_gene: TRBJ2-2; d_gene: .; abundance: .; v_gene: TRBV7-8; CDR3nt: TGTGCCAGCAGCTTAGAGAGCGCTACCGGGGAGCTGTTTTTT; CDR3aa: CASSLESATGELFF
j_gene: TRBJ2-2; d_gene: .; abundance: few; v_gene: TRBV11-3; CDR3nt: TGTGCCAGCAGCTTACAGGGAACGGGGGAGCTGTTTTTT; CDR3aa: CASSLQGTGELFF
j_gene: TRBJ1-4; d_gene: .; abundance: .; v_gene: TRBV7-8; CDR3nt: TGTGCCAGCAGCCACTACGGGGCCGCAAAATTAGATAATGAAAAACTGTTTTTT; CDR3aa: CASSHYGAAKLDNEKLFF
j_gene: TRBJ1-4; d_gene: .; abundance: .; v_gene: TRBV30; CDR3nt: TGTGCCTGGAGAGATAGGCCCTTAAGGGACGAAAAACTGTTTTTT; CDR3aa: CAWRDRPLRDEKLFF
j_gene: TRBJ1-6; d_gene: .; abundance: .; v_gene: TRBV7-6; CDR3nt: TGTGCCAGCAGCTTCAGTTTTAATGGTGATTCACCCCTCCACTTT; CDR3aa: CASSFSFNGDSPLHF
j_gene: TRBJ2-7; d_gene: .; abundance: .; v_gene: TRBV6-1; CDR3nt: TGTGCCAGCAGTGCTAAATCCTACGATTCCTCCGAGCAGTACTTC; CDR3aa: CASSAKSYDSSEQYF
j_gene: TRBJ1-4; d_gene: TRBD1; abundance: few; v_gene: TRBV6-1; CDR3nt: TGTGCCAGCAGTGAAGCCAGACAGGGGGATGAAAAACTGTTTTTT; CDR3aa: CASSEARQGDEKLFF